The 30 T cell receptor beta chains reported below all come from one sample, sequenced in a study of T cells expressing NK-cell markers (dated by TCRdb to about 2020). Preparation of the library involved 5' RACE. Data came from an Illumina HiSeq 2000. TCRdb reanalyzed the reads, keeping one entry per CDR3 protein sequence and omitting DNA. In this sample's table one finds hundreds of thousands of distinct CDR3 sequences. Roughly 7.2% of the sample rests with the top ten. The material sequenced was blood T cells: a sorted CD56 or NKG2C T cell subset, CD4+ or CD8+ T cells, or bulk PBMC T cells (not recorded which). The source of these receptors is a woman aged 18 to 69 in good health.

The chain combines TRBV20-1 with TRBJ1-4; TCRdb selects TRBD1, and the lack of DNA leaves this call unchecked. This CDR3 region has 13 residues. Germline lookup yields CDR1 DFQATT and CDR2 SNEGSKA (reference sequence). CDR3: CSAPEAANEKLFF.

This chain links TRBV11-1 with TRBJ2-1; TCRdb selects TRBD2, and the lack of DNA leaves this call unchecked. The CDR3 contains 18 residues. Germline CDR1 SGHAT, CDR2 FQDESV (reference sequence). This CDR3 is CASSSTRTSASSYNEQFF.

The chain employs TRBV10-3 and TRBJ1-6; TCRdb indicates TRBD1, and absent DNA this call remains unverified. CDR1 is ENHRY and CDR2 is SYGVKD in the germline V gene. CDR3 length: 15 amino acids. CDR3 residues: CAISETQVQDSPLHF.

The chain has TRBV24-1 and TRBJ1-1; lacking DNA, the TRBD1 call made by TCRdb goes unchecked. The CDR3 is made up of 17 amino acids. Germline V CDR1 and CDR2: KGHDR, SFDVKD. The CDR3 loop reads CATSGQGRWGLNTEAFF.

V gene TRBV3-1 combines with J gene TRBJ2-4; TCRdb proposes TRBD1, but this gene call is untestable without DNA. There are 17 residues in the CDR3. From germline, CDR1 is LGHDT and CDR2 YNNKEL (reference sequence). CDR3 in amino acids: CASSQDWGKLAKNIQYF.

V gene TRBV5-1 combines with J gene TRBJ2-7; the D call of TRBD1 rests on TCRdb alone, since no DNA is present to check it. Per the germline V gene, CDR1 is SGHRS and CDR2 is YFSETQ. CDR3 length: 13 amino acids. CDR3 sequence: CASSPGHSYEQYF.

This chain joins TRBV5-4 and TRBJ2-1. The CDR3 has 12 amino acids. Germline V CDR1 and CDR2: SGHNT, YYREEE (reference sequence). CDR3 in amino acids: CASSWDGVGQFF.

The chain employs TRBV5-1 and TRBJ2-4; the D call of TRBD1 rests on TCRdb alone, since no DNA is present to check it. The germline gives CDR1 SGHRS, CDR2 YFSETQ. The CDR3 spans 16 residues. The CDR3: CASSNRQGLAKNIQYF. The entire variable domain, with the rest obtained from reference TRBV5-1 and TRBJ2-4, is as follows: KAGVTQTPRYLIKTRGQQVTLSCSPISGHRSVSWYQQTPGQGLQFLFEYFSETQRNKGNFPGRFSGRQFSNSRSEMNVSTLELGDSALYLCASSNRQGLAKNIQYFGAGTRLSVL.

The chain couples TRBV7-3 to TRBJ1-1; the D call of TRBD1 rests on TCRdb alone, since no DNA is present to check it. Germline values: CDR1 SGHTA, CDR2 FQGTGA. The CDR3 spans 15 residues. The CDR3 loop reads CASSSGTGHGTEAFF. The full variable domain, rest sourced from reference TRBV7-3 and TRBJ1-1, is GAGVSQTPSNKVTEKGKYVELRCDPISGHTALYWYRQSLGQGPEFLIYFQGTGAADDSGLPNDRFFAVRPEGSVSTLKIQRTERGDSAVYLCASSSGTGHGTEAFFGQGTRLTVV.

The rearrangement joins TRBV11-2 to TRBJ2-2. CDR3 length: 13 residues. CDR1 and CDR2 (germline): SGHAT, FQNNGV. CDR3 region: CASSLVGAGELFF.

The V and J genes are TRBV29-1 and TRBJ2-1. Per germline, CDR1 SQVTM and CDR2 ANQGSEA. The CDR3 contains 14 residues. CDR3 sequence reads: CSVPQRSSYNEQFF.

This rearrangement joins TRBV7-2 to TRBJ2-3; as DNA is missing, the TRBD1 call by TCRdb cannot be tested. Germline V lookup: CDR1 SGHTA, CDR2 FQGNSA. This CDR3 contains 16 residues. The CDR3: CASSLEGQGAKDTQYF.

This sequence joins TRBV6-1 and TRBJ2-7; the D call of TRBD1 rests on TCRdb alone, since no DNA is present to check it. Germline loops: CDR1 MNHNS, CDR2 SASEGT. The CDR3 covers 14 residues. CDR3 amino acids: CASSRPGHTYEQYF.

This rearrangement joins TRBV7-2 to TRBJ2-1. The CDR3 contains 15 residues. CDR1 SGHTA and CDR2 FQGNSA come from the germline V gene. The CDR3 region is CASSLPKPTSNEQFF.

The chain is built from TRBV6-1 and TRBJ2-1. The CDR3 is made up of 14 amino acids. CDR1 and CDR2 (germline): MNHNS, SASEGT. CDR3 residues: CASTRSDSYNEQFF.

The chain carries TRBV3-1 and TRBJ1-5. Germline V gives CDR1 LGHDT, CDR2 YNNKEL (reference sequence). There are 14 residues in the CDR3. The CDR3 protein is CASSQGRRNQPQHF.

The rearrangement links TRBV7-2 to TRBJ1-5. This CDR3 region has 15 residues. Germline loops: CDR1 SGHTA, CDR2 FQGNSA. The CDR3 spells CASSSPGRSNQPQHF.

The V and J genes are TRBV20-1 and TRBJ1-1. Germline assignment: CDR1 DFQATT and CDR2 SNEGSKA (reference sequence). CDR3 length: 14 residues. CDR3 sequence: CSASRQGRGTEAFF.

The chain recombines TRBV20-1 with TRBJ2-3; TCRdb designates TRBD1, a call that cannot be tested without DNA. Germline V gene sequence: CDR1 DFQATT, CDR2 SNEGSKA (reference sequence). This CDR3 comprises 15 residues. CDR3 protein: CSAREPTGAQDTQYF.

The chain couples TRBV11-2 to TRBJ2-4; TCRdb's D gene call, TRBD2, goes unchecked for lack of DNA. Germline CDR1 is SGHAT and CDR2 is FQNNGV. The CDR3 covers 18 residues. The CDR3 loop reads CASSLHPGTSGMRNIQYF. The variable domain in full, with the rest retrieved from reference TRBV11-2 and TRBJ2-4, is EAGVAQSPRYKIIEKRQSVAFWCNPISGHATLYWYQQILGQGPKLLIQFQNNGVVDDSQLPKDRFSAERLKGVDSTLKIQPAKLEDSAVYLCASSLHPGTSGMRNIQYFGAGTRLSVL.

The chain recombines TRBV19 with TRBJ2-7; TCRdb outputs TRBD1, but without DNA this stays unchecked. This CDR3 has 15 amino acids. Germline V lookup: CDR1 LNHDA, CDR2 SQIVND (reference sequence). CDR3 sequence reads: CASSFSGTGRDEQYF.

The chain carries TRBV11-1 and TRBJ2-6; lacking DNA, the TRBD1 call made by TCRdb goes unchecked. The CDR3 is 18 amino acids. CDR1 is SGHAT, CDR2 FQDESV, per germline (reference sequence). This chain's CDR3 is CASSGGRGTSSGANVLTF.

The CDR3 sequence is CASSQRADRMNYGYTF. The rearrangement joins TRBV3-1 to TRBJ1-2; TCRdb's D call of TRBD1 is untestable without DNA. The germline gives CDR1 LGHDT, CDR2 YNNKEL (reference sequence). The CDR3 contains 16 residues.

This chain links TRBV29-1 with TRBJ1-3; TCRdb picks TRBD1, but there is no DNA to check that call. This CDR3 is built from 14 residues. The germline CDR1 and CDR2 sequences are SQVTM and ANQGSEA. The CDR3 is CSGLTGSSGNTIYF.

The chain is built from TRBV20-1 and TRBJ2-2; with no DNA, the TCRdb D assignment of TRBD2 cannot be verified. CDR3 length: 13 residues. Germline lookup yields CDR1 DFQATT and CDR2 SNEGSKA (reference sequence). CDR3 residues: CSAASGASGELFF.

The J gene is TRBJ1-4, the V gene TRBV7-9; TCRdb's assignment of TRBD1 cannot be checked, as there is no DNA. This CDR3 has 12 residues. Germline CDR1 reads SEHNR; CDR2 reads FQNEAQ (reference sequence). This chain's CDR3 is CASSTPREKLFF.

The chain recombines TRBV5-1 with TRBJ2-5. This CDR3 has 14 residues. Germline V lookup: CDR1 SGHRS, CDR2 YFSETQ. CDR3 sequence reads: CASSLDLVQETQYF.

The gene calls are TRBV12-3 or TRBV12-4 and TRBJ1-2. This CDR3 comprises 12 residues. CDR3 loop: CASRAPNYGYTF.

V is TRBV12-3 or TRBV12-4 and J is TRBJ2-1; TCRdb reports TRBD2, a call that lacks DNA to check it against. The CDR3 totals 18 residues. This CDR3 is CASTKSWTSGSSYNEQFF.

The CDR3 protein is CASSERARGSGSPLHF. The V call is TRBV7-3, the J call TRBJ1-6; checking the TCRdb D call of TRBD1 is not possible without DNA. This CDR3 is built from 16 residues. Germline V gene sequence: CDR1 SGHTA, CDR2 FQGTGA. The variable domain in full, completed from reference TRBV7-3 and TRBJ1-6, reads GAGVSQTPSNKVTEKGKYVELRCDPISGHTALYWYRQSLGQGPEFLIYFQGTGAADDSGLPNDRFFAVRPEGSVSTLKIQRTERGDSAVYLCASSERARGSGSPLHFGNGTRLTVT.